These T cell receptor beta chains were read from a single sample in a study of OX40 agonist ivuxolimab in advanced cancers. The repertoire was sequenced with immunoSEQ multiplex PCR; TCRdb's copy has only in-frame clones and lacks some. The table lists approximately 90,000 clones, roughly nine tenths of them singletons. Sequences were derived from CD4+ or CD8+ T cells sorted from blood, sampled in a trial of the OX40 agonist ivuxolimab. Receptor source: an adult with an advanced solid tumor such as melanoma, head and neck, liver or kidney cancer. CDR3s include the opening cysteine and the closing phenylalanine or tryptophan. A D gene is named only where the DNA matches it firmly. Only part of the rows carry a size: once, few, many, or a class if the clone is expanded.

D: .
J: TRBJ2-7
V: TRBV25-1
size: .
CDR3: CASTDPGTYEQYF
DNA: TGTGCCAGCACTGATCCGGGGACCTACGAGCAGTACTTC

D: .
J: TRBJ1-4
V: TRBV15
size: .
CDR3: CATSSVGSTNEKLFF
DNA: TGTGCCACCAGCTCAGTGGGATCAACTAATGAAAAACTGTTTTTT

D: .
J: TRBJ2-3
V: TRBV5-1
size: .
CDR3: CASSLGRGSSTDTQYF
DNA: TGCGCCAGCAGCTTGGGACGTGGGTCCAGCACAGATACGCAGTATTTT

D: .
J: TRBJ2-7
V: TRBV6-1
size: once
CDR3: CASSEGARPYEQYF
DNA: TGTGCCAGCAGTGAAGGGGCTAGACCCTACGAGCAGTACTTC

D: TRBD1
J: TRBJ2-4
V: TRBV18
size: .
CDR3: CASSDRGVAKNIQYF
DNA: TGTGCCAGCTCGGACAGGGGGGTGGCCAAAAACATTCAGTACTTC

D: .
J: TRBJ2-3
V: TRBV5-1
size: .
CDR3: CASSQGQKTDTQYF
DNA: TGCGCCAGCAGCCAGGGGCAGAAAACAGATACGCAGTATTTT

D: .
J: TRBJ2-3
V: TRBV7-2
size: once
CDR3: CASSPAKWADTQYF
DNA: TGTGCCAGCAGCCCCGCGAAATGGGCAGATACGCAGTATTTT

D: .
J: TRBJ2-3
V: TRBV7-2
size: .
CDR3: CASSSIANTQYF
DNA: TGTGCCAGCAGCTCGATTGCGAATACGCAGTATTTT

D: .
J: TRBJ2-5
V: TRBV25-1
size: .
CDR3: CASSELPGRAGLQETQYF
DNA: TGTGCCAGCAGTGAATTACCAGGTCGAGCGGGCCTCCAAGAGACCCAGTACTTC

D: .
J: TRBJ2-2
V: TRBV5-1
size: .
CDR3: CASSVAGRNTGELFF
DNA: TGCGCCAGCAGTGTCGCAGGGAGGAACACCGGGGAGCTGTTTTTT

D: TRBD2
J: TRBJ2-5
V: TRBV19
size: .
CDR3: CASSPGTSSKTQYF
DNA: TGTGCCAGTAGTCCGGGGACTAGCAGCAAGACCCAGTACTTC

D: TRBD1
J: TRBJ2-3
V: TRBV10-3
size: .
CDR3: CAIRGQGTTDTQYF
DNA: TGTGCCATCAGGGGACAGGGGACCACAGATACGCAGTATTTT

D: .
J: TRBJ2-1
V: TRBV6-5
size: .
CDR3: CASSYPGEQFF
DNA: TGTGCCAGCAGTTACCCTGGTGAGCAGTTCTTC

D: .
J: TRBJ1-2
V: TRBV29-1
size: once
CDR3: CSVLKRPGWNGYTF
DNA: TGCAGCGTTCTCAAGAGGCCGGGTTGGAATGGCTACACCTTC

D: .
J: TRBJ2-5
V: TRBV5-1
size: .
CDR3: CASSLALGTETQYF
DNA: TGCGCCAGCAGCTTGGCGTTAGGGACGGAGACCCAGTACTTC

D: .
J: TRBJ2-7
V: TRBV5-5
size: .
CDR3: CASSLSHRTEFYEQYF
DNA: TGTGCCAGCAGCTTGTCTCATAGGACGGAATTCTACGAGCAGTACTTC

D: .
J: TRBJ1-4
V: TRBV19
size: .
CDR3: CASSKGRSPGTDEKLFF
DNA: TGTGCCAGTAGTAAAGGGCGCAGTCCGGGGACTGATGAAAAACTGTTTTTT

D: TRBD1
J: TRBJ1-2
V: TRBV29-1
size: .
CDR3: CSVTGTGGGYTF
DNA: TGCAGCGTTACCGGGACAGGGGGCGGCTACACCTTC

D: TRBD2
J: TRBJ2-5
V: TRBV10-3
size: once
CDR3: CVVASGPEETQYF
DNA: TGCGTGGTTGCTAGCGGTCCTGAAGAGACCCAGTACTTC

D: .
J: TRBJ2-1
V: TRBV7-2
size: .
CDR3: CASSLGREQQFF
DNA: TGTGCCAGCAGCTTAGGTCGGGAACAGCAGTTCTTC

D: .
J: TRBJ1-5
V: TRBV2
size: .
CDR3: CASSLPGNQPQHF
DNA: TGTGCCAGCAGTCTACCCGGCAATCAGCCCCAGCATTTT

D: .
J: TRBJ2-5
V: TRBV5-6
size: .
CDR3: CASSLYPGDSETQYF
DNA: TGTGCCAGCAGCTTGTATCCGGGGGACTCTGAGACCCAGTACTTC

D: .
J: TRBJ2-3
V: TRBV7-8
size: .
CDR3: CASSLRDPGDTQYF
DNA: TGTGCCAGCAGCTTGAGGGACCCTGGGGATACGCAGTATTTT

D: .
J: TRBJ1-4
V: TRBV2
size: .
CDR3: CASSERAVNEKLFF
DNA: TGTGCCAGCAGTGAAAGGGCAGTTAATGAAAAACTGTTTTTT

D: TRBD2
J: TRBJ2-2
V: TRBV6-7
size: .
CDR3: CASSYSSSGRFDTGELFF
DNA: TGTGCCAGCAGTTACTCGTCTAGCGGGAGATTCGACACCGGGGAGCTGTTTTTT

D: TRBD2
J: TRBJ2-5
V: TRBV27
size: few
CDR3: CASKKIRGRGVGYQETQYF
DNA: TGTGCCAGCAAGAAGATCCGGGGTCGGGGGGTAGGTTACCAAGAGACCCAGTACTTC

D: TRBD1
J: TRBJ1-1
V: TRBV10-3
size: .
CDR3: CAIRGQDRDRGTEAFF
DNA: TGTGCCATCAGGGGGCAAGACCGGGACAGGGGCACTGAAGCTTTCTTT